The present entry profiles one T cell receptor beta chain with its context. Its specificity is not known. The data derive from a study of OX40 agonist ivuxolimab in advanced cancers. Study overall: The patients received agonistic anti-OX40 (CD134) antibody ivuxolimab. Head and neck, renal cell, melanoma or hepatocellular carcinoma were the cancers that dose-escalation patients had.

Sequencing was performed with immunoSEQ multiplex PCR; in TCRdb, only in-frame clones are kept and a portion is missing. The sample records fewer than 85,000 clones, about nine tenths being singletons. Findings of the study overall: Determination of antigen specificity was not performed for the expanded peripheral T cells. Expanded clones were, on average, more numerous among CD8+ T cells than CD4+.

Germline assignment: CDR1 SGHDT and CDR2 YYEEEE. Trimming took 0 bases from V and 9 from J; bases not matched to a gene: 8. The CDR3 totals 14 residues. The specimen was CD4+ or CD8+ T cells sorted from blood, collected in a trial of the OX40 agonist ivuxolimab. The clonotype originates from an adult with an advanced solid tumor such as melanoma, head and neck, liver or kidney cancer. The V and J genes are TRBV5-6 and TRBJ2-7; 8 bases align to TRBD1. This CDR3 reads CASSLGDRSVRQYF. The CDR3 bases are TGTGCCAGCAGCTTGGGGGACAGGTCGGTTCGGCAGTACTTC.